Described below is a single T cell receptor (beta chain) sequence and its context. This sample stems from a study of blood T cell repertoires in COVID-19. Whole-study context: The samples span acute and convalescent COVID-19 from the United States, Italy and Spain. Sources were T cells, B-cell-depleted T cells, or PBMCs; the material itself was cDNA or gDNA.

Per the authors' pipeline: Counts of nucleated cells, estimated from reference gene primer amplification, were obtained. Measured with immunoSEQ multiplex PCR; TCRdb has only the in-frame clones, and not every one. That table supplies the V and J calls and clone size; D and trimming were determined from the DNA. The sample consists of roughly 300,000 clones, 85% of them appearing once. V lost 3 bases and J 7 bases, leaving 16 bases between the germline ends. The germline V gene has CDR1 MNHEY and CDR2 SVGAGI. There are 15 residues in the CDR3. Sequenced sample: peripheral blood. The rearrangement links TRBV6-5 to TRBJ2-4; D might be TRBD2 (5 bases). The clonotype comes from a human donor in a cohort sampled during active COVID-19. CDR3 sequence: CASSYKGFWRNIQYF. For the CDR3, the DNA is TGTGCCAGCAGTTATAAAGGGTTTTGGAGGAACATTCAGTACTTC.